This TCR beta chain was identified in a study of T-cell reconstitution after alpha-beta-depleted transplantation in children. Unique molecular identifiers were built into the TCRbeta library. TCRdb re-called the PCR reads with MiXCR, one entry per CDR3 protein. Of about 90,000 distinct CDR3 sequences detected, roughly 8% appear once; the ten largest clones hold about 7%. Germline V gene data show CDR1 as SGHRS and CDR2 as YFSETQ. The germline V and J ends were trimmed by 0 bases and 9 bases, with 15 bases remaining between them. The CDR3 contains 14 residues. This clonotype appeared many times. Sample: PBMCs from the stem cell graft donor, taken from the stem cell graft. The TCR sequence derives from a human donor who donated a stem cell graft to a child with congenital amegakaryocytic thrombocytopenia. The genes are TRBV5-1 and TRBJ1-1; D ambiguous. The CDR3 spells CASSLETVLGKAFF. In DNA, the CDR3 is TGCGCCAGCAGCTTGGAAACAGTCCTCGGAAAAGCTTTCTTT.